One sample yielded the 21 T cell receptor beta chains listed below, sequenced in a study of T-cell memory formation after mild COVID-19. TCRdb passed the 5' RACE reads through MiXCR, listing each CDR3 protein once. In the table there are a few hundred thousand distinct CDR3 sequences, under 20% of which are singletons. Specimen: PBMCs or a T cell subset sorted from them (not recorded which). The receptors here all came from a man younger than 35 who had mild COVID-19 (a few samples of this study predate the infection). Cell type and time point are not known.

This clonotype was detected ten times or more. The V and J genes are TRBV7-3 and TRBJ2-1; D may be TRBD2 (5 bases). Per germline, CDR1 SGHTA and CDR2 FQGTGA. V dropped 3 bases and J dropped 9 bases, with 12 bases sitting between them. The CDR3 is 13 residues long. The CDR3 sequence is CASSFTERSEQFF. DNA of the CDR3: TGTGCCAGCAGCTTTACCGAGCGGAGTGAGCAGTTCTTC. Looking up the rest from reference TRBV7-3 and TRBJ2-1 gives the full variable domain: GAGVSQTPSNKVTEKGKYVELRCDPISGHTALYWYRQSLGQGPEFLIYFQGTGAADDSGLPNDRFFAVRPEGSVSTLKIQRTERGDSAVYLCASSFTERSEQFFGPGTRLTVL.

This sequence joins TRBV7-2 and TRBJ2-3, with 9 positions matching TRBD2. CDR3 length: 14 amino acids. With V trimmed by 5 bases and J by 1 base, 1 base remained unmatched. Germline assignment: CDR1 SGHTA and CDR2 FQGNSA. The CDR3 bases are TGTGCCAGCAGCAAGCGGGGGGGCACAGATACGCAGTATTTT. It specifies CASSKRGGTDTQYF.

J is TRBJ2-7 and V is TRBV29-1, with TRBD1 identical over 8 bases. The CDR3 contains 11 residues. The V gene's germline CDR1 is SQVTM and CDR2 ANQGSEA. V lost 6 bases, J lost 6 bases, and 4 bases stayed unmatched. CDR3 loop: CSVRQGREQYV. In DNA, the CDR3 is TGCAGCGTGAGACAGGGGCGCGAGCAGTACGTC.

The gene calls are TRBV7-6 and TRBJ2-5, with TRBD2 matching 10 bases. CDR3 length: 15 residues. Per germline, CDR1 SGHVS and CDR2 FNYEAQ. V was pared by 2 bases and J by 4 bases, with 4 bases of the junction left unmatched. CDR3 in DNA: TGTGCCAGCAGCTTACCGGGACTAGCGCGAGAGACCCAGTACTTC. Translating gives CASSLPGLARETQYF.

The chain is built from TRBV5-6 and TRBJ2-4, with D uncertain. The germline V gene encodes CDR1 SGHDT and CDR2 YYEEEE. This CDR3 spans 11 amino acids. Trimming shortened V by 0 bases and J by 9 bases, and 4 bases separated the two germline ends. In DNA, the CDR3 is TGTGCCAGCAGCTTGGGTGCCATTCAGTACTTC. Translating gives CASSLGAIQYF.

This clonotype has just a few counts. The chain has TRBV20-1 and TRBJ1-6; perhaps TRBD1 as D (5 bases). Trimming removed 6 bases at V and 5 bases at J, with 11 bases between. CDR1 DFQATT and CDR2 SNEGSKA come from the germline V gene (reference sequence). This CDR3 region has 13 residues. In nucleotides, the CDR3 is TGCAGTGCCCCGGGACGGAATAATTCACCCCTCCACTTT. Protein: CSAPGRNNSPLHF.

In its sample, this clonotype was seen a few times. The rearrangement joins TRBV21-1 to TRBJ2-2; the table's D call, TRBD1, has no DNA check behind it. TRBV21-1 is a pseudogene segment. The CDR3 extends over 13 amino acids. The CDR3 sequence is CYQGALGTGELFF. CDR3 bases: TGCTACCAGGGGGCGCTGGGCACCGGGGAGCTGTTTTTT.

This clonotype was counted a few times. V usage is TRBV6-5 and J usage is TRBJ2-5; 7 nucleotides line up with TRBD1. The CDR3 has 15 residues. V lost 0 bases to trimming and J lost 2 bases; unmatched junction nucleotides: 3. Germline V lookup: CDR1 MNHEY, CDR2 SVGAGI. In DNA, the CDR3 is TGTGCCAGCAGTTACTCGACAGGGCGACAAGAGACCCAGTACTTC. Translation: CASSYSTGRQETQYF.

This clonotype was observed a few times. The V and J genes are TRBV11-2 and TRBJ2-4, with D possibly TRBD2 on 6 matching bases. The CDR3 has 12 amino acids. Looked up from germline, CDR1 is SGHAT and CDR2 is FQNNGV. Trimming cost V 5 bases and J 6 bases, with 8 bases left between them. Here the CDR3 reads CASSPAGNIQYF. Here the CDR3 DNA reads TGTGCCAGCAGCCCAGCGGGAAACATTCAGTACTTC.

The chain employs TRBV18 and TRBJ1-2; 8 bases are shared with TRBD1. V was pared by 3 bases and J by 2 bases, with 5 bases of the junction left unmatched. The CDR3 runs 15 residues. The germline CDR1 and CDR2 sequences are KGHSH and LQKENI. The CDR3, as DNA: TGTGCCAGCTCACCGTGGACAGGGATCAACTATGGCTACACCTTC. It codes for CASSPWTGINYGYTF.

This clonotype is medium-sized by share. The chain joins TRBV12-3 or TRBV12-4 to TRBJ1-2; D not certain. The CDR3 covers 15 residues. V was clipped by 2 bases and J by 0 bases, with 10 bases between them. The CDR3 nucleotides read TGTGCCAGCAGTTTAATCTCCCTAGCTAACTATGGCTACACCTTC. Translated, it gives CASSLISLANYGYTF.

This clonotype was counted between two and nine times. The rearrangement joins TRBV4-3 to TRBJ2-3; D perhaps matches TRBD1 (5 bases). CDR3 length: 16 amino acids. Germline V gives CDR1 LGHNA, CDR2 YSLEER. V was cut by 0 bases and J by 4 bases, with 14 bases left in between. This chain's CDR3 is CASSQEDRQGPDTQYF. As DNA, the CDR3 is TGCGCCAGCAGCCAAGAAGATAGGCAGGGCCCAGATACGCAGTATTTT.

This clonotype was seen a handful of times. The genes are TRBV7-2 and TRBJ2-3, with unresolved D. The CDR3 length is 15 residues. CDR1 is SGHTA, CDR2 FQGNSA, per germline. Trimming removed 7 bases at V and 2 bases at J, with 16 bases between. CDR3 nucleotide sequence: TGTGCCAGCACCTCAACCGACTCTCACACAGATACGCAGTATTTT. Protein: CASTSTDSHTDTQYF.

V is TRBV7-2 and J is TRBJ1-2; 7 nucleotides match TRBD1. V lost 5 bases to trimming and J lost 8 bases; unmatched junction nucleotides: 8. CDR3 size: 13 residues. CDR1 and CDR2 (germline): SGHTA, FQGNSA. CDR3 coding DNA: TGTGCCAGCAGCCGGGACAGATGGGGAGGCTACACCTTC. Protein product: CASSRDRWGGYTF. The complete variable domain, with remaining parts taken from reference TRBV7-2 and TRBJ1-2, reads GAGVSQSPSNKVTEKGKDVELRCDPISGHTALYWYRQSLGQGLEFLIYFQGNSAPDKSGLPSDRFSAERTGGSVSTLTIQRTQQEDSAVYLCASSRDRWGGYTFGSGTRLTVV.

This clonotype occurred a few times. The chain combines TRBV3-1 with TRBJ2-5, with D maybe TRBD2 (7 bases). Trimming shortened V by 6 bases and J by 4 bases, and 15 bases separated the two germline ends. The CDR3 consists of 14 residues. Germline V gene data show CDR1 as LGHDT and CDR2 as YNNKEL (reference sequence). The CDR3: CASRPRGGRETQYF. The DNA for the CDR3 is TGTGCCAGCAGGCCAAGGGGGGGCCGAGAGACCCAGTACTTC.

This clonotype was counted many times. The chain recombines TRBV7-2 with TRBJ2-3, with 8 bases lining up with TRBD2. Germline trimming cut 3 bases from V and 1 base from J; bases unmatched to any gene: 12. CDR1 and CDR2 from the germline V gene are SGHTA and FQGNSA. The CDR3 consists of 18 residues. The CDR3 protein is CASSFGRERGPGTDTQYF. The CDR3 region has the DNA TGTGCCAGCAGCTTCGGTCGAGAGCGGGGGCCGGGCACAGATACGCAGTATTTT.

This clonotype appeared a few times. The V gene is TRBV5-1, the J gene TRBJ1-2; TRBD1 agrees at 7 bases. The germline V gene has CDR1 SGHRS and CDR2 YFSETQ. The CDR3 totals 18 residues. Trimming cost V 4 bases and J 3 bases; bases outside gene matches: 18. CDR3 sequence: CASSPQGGRASVDYGYTF. The DNA of the CDR3 is TGCGCCAGCAGCCCTCAGGGGGGCAGGGCATCAGTCGACTATGGCTACACCTTC.

The rearrangement joins TRBV10-3 to TRBJ2-5, with 7 nucleotides matching TRBD1. Germline lookup yields CDR1 ENHRY and CDR2 SYGVKD. This CDR3 has 15 amino acids. The ends lost 3 bases at V and 1 base at J; junction bases unmatched: 5. The CDR3 loop reads CAISDPGTAQETQYF. DNA of the CDR3: TGTGCCATCAGTGACCCCGGGACAGCCCAAGAGACCCAGTACTTC.

Written as DNA, the CDR3 is TGTGCCTGGACAGAGTACGAGCAGTACGTC. Its translation: CAWTEYEQYV. The genes are TRBV30 and TRBJ2-7; D ambiguous. V gave up 4 bases and J gave up 4 bases, with 5 bases separating them. CDR1 is GTSNPN and CDR2 is SVGIG in the germline V gene (reference sequence). This CDR3 is built from 10 residues.

This clonotype was seen a few times. The chain joins TRBV6-2 or TRBV6-3 to TRBJ1-5; D unclear. Trimming left V 0 bases short and J 5 bases short, with 14 bases between. Germline V gives CDR1 MNHEY, CDR2 SVGEGT. This CDR3 is 16 amino acids long. Written as DNA, the CDR3 is TGTGCCAGCAGTTACTCGGGCCGGAGCCTCGATCAGCCCCAGCATTTT. Its translation: CASSYSGRSLDQPQHF.

J is TRBJ2-4 and V is TRBV3-1; unclear D gene. This CDR3 region has 14 residues. V dropped 0 bases and J dropped 6 bases, with 9 bases sitting between them. Germline V gene lookup returns CDR1 LGHDT and CDR2 YNNKEL (reference sequence). CDR3 bases: TGTGCCAGCAGCCAAGATCAGGTCAGAAACATTCAGTACTTC. This translates into CASSQDQVRNIQYF.